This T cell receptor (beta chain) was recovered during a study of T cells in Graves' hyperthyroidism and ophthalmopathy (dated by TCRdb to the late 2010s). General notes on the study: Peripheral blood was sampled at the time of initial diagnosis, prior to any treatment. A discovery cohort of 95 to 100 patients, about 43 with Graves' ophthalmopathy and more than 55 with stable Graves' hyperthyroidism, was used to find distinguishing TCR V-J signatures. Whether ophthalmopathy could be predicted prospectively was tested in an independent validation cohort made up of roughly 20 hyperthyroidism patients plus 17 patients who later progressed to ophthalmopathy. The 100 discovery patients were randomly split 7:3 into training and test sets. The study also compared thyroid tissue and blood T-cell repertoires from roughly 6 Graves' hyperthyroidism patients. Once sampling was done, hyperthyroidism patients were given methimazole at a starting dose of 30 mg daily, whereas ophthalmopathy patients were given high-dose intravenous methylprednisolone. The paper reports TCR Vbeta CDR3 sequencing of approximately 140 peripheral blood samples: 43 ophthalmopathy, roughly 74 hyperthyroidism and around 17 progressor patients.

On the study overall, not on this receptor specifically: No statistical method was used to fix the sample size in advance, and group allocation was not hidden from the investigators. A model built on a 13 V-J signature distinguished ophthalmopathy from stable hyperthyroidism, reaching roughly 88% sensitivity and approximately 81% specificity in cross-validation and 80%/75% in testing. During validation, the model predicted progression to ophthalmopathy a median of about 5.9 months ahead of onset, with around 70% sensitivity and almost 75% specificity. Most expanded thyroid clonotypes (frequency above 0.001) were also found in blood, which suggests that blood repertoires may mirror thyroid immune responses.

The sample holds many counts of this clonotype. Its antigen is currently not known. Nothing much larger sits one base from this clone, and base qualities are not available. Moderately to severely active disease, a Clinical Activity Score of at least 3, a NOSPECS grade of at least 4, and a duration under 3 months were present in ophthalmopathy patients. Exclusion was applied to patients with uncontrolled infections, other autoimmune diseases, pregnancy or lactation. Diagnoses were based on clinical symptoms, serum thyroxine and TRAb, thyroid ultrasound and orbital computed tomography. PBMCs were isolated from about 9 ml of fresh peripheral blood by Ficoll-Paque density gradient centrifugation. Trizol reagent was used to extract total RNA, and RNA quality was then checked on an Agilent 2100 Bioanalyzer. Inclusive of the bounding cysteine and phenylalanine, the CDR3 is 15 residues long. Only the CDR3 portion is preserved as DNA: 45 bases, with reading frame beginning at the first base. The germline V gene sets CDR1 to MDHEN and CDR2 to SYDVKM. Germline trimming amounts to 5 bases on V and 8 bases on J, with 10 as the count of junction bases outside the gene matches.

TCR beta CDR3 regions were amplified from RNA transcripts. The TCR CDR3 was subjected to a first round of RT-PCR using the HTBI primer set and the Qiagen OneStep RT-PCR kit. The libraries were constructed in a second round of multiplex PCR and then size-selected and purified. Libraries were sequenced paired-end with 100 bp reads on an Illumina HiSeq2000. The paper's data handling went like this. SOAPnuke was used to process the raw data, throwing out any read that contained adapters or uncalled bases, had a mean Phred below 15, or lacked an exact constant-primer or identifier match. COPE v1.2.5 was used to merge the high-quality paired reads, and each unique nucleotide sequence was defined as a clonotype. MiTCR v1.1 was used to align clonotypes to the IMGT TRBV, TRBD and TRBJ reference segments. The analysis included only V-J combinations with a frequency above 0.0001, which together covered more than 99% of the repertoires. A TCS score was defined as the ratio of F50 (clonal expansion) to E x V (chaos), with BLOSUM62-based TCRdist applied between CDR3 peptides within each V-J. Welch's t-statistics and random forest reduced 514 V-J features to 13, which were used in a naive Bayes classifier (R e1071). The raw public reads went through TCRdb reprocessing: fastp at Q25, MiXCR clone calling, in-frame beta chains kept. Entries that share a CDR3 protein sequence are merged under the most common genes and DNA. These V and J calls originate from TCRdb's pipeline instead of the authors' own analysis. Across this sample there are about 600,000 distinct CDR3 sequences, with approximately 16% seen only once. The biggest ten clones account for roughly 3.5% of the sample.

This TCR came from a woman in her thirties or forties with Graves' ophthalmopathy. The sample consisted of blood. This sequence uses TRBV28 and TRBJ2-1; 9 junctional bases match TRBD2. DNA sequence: TGTGCCAGCAGTCATAGCGGGAGCAGGGGTCATGAGCAGTTCTTC. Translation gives CASSHSGSRGHEQFF.